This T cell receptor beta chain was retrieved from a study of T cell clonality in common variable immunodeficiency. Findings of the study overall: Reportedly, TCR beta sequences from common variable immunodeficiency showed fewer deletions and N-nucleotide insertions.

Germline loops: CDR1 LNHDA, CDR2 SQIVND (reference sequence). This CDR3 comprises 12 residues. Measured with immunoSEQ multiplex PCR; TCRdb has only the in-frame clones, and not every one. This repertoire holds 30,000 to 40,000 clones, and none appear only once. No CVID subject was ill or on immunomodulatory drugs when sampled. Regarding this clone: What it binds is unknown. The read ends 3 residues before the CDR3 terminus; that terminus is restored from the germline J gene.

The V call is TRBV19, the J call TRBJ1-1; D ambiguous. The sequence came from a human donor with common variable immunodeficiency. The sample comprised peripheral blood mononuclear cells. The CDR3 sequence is CASSIEGLSAFF. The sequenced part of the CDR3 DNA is TGTGCCAGTAGTATAGAAGGGCTGTCC.